These T cell receptor beta chains were read from a single sample in a study of T cell responses to AZD1222 COVID-19 vaccine. Profiled with immunoSEQ multiplex PCR; TCRdb holds only in-frame clones, not every one. The repertoire holds about 140,000 clones, 80% to 95% seen once, with around 3.5% in the top ten. The specimen was peripheral blood, collected 28 days after the second AZD1222 dose. Source of these receptors: an adult who received the AZD1222 COVID-19 vaccine. Each CDR3 is given with its conserved first and last residue. A D gene is named only where the DNA matches it firmly. Only some rows state a clone size, as once, few, many or a class for expanded clones.

D gene: NA
clone size: once
V gene: TRBV6-2/TRBV6-3
J gene: TRBJ2-3
CDR3 DNA: TGTGCCAGCAGTACCCGCAGGGCGAGCACAGATACGCAGTATTTT
CDR3 protein: CASSTRRASTDTQYF

D gene: NA
clone size: NA
V gene: TRBV4-1
J gene: TRBJ2-5
CDR3 DNA: TGCGCCAGCAGCCAAGACCAGGGGACGCGAGAGACCCAGTACTTC
CDR3 protein: CASSQDQGTRETQYF

D gene: NA
clone size: once
V gene: TRBV9
J gene: TRBJ1-1
CDR3 DNA: TGTGCCAGCAGCGTAGCGTCTGGGTACACTGAAGCTTTCTTT
CDR3 protein: CASSVASGYTEAFF

D gene: NA
clone size: NA
V gene: TRBV28
J gene: TRBJ1-1
CDR3 DNA: TGTGCCAGCAGTTTTGCCGGTTGGAACACTGAAGCTTTCTTT
CDR3 protein: CASSFAGWNTEAFF

D gene: NA
clone size: NA
V gene: TRBV7-8
J gene: TRBJ2-3
CDR3 DNA: TGTGCCAGCAGCCTGCGGATTTCCCGCACAGATACGCAGTATTTT
CDR3 protein: CASSLRISRTDTQYF

D gene: NA
clone size: NA
V gene: TRBV18
J gene: TRBJ1-4
CDR3 DNA: TGTGCCAGCTCACCTAGGACAGACGCCAATGAAAAACTGTTTTTT
CDR3 protein: CASSPRTDANEKLFF

D gene: NA
clone size: once
V gene: TRBV19
J gene: TRBJ2-1
CDR3 DNA: TGTGCCAGTAGTATTCTGGGCCCTTCCTACAATGAGCAGTTCTTC
CDR3 protein: CASSILGPSYNEQFF

D gene: NA
clone size: NA
V gene: TRBV5-1
J gene: TRBJ1-6
CDR3 DNA: TGCGCCAGCAGCTTGGGCCCCGGGGGGCGCCTTTCACCCCTCCACTTT
CDR3 protein: CASSLGPGGRLSPLHF

D gene: TRBD2
clone size: once
V gene: TRBV2
J gene: TRBJ2-3
CDR3 DNA: TGTGCCAGCAGTATGCGGGGGACGGATACGCAGTATTTT
CDR3 protein: CASSMRGTDTQYF

D gene: NA
clone size: NA
V gene: TRBV29-1
J gene: TRBJ1-1
CDR3 DNA: TGCAGCGCTACGACAGGAAGTAATGAAGCTTTCTTT
CDR3 protein: CSATTGSNEAFF

D gene: NA
clone size: NA
V gene: TRBV5-5
J gene: TRBJ2-7
CDR3 DNA: TGTGCCAGCAGAAGACAGGAGACCAATGACGAGCAGTACTTC
CDR3 protein: CASRRQETNDEQYF

D gene: NA
clone size: NA
V gene: TRBV12-3/TRBV12-4
J gene: TRBJ1-1
CDR3 DNA: TGTGCCAGCAGTTTATCAGCGGACACTGAAGCTTTCTTT
CDR3 protein: CASSLSADTEAFF

D gene: NA
clone size: NA
V gene: TRBV12-3/TRBV12-4
J gene: TRBJ1-2
CDR3 DNA: TGTGCCAGCAACCGGGACATCGATGGCTACACCTTC
CDR3 protein: CASNRDIDGYTF

D gene: NA
clone size: NA
V gene: TRBV2
J gene: TRBJ1-5
CDR3 DNA: TGTGCCAGCCGGGCCGTTACGGGCAATCAGCCCCAGCATTTT
CDR3 protein: CASRAVTGNQPQHF

D gene: NA
clone size: NA
V gene: TRBV30
J gene: TRBJ1-5
CDR3 DNA: TGTGCCTGGAGTGTACCCCCTTGTTCGTCGGACTCTAACGAACGGCCCCAGCATTTT
CDR3 protein: CAWSVPPCSSDSNERPQHF

D gene: TRBD1
clone size: once
V gene: TRBV12-3/TRBV12-4
J gene: TRBJ2-7
CDR3 DNA: TGTGCCAGCAGTCTCAGACAGGGTTACGAGCAGTACTTC
CDR3 protein: CASSLRQGYEQYF

D gene: NA
clone size: NA
V gene: TRBV18
J gene: TRBJ1-2
CDR3 DNA: TGTGCCAGCTCAATCACCTTCCCAGCTAACTATGGCTACACCTTC
CDR3 protein: CASSITFPANYGYTF

D gene: NA
clone size: NA
V gene: TRBV5-4
J gene: TRBJ2-3
CDR3 DNA: TGTGCCAGCAGCTGGGGAGGCCGTGGATTAGGGGCAGATACGCAGTATTTT
CDR3 protein: CASSWGGRGLGADTQYF

D gene: TRBD1
clone size: NA
V gene: TRBV2
J gene: TRBJ1-4
CDR3 DNA: TGTGCCAGCAGTGAATGGACAGGGGCGGAAAAACTGTTTTTT
CDR3 protein: CASSEWTGAEKLFF

D gene: TRBD1
clone size: NA
V gene: TRBV18
J gene: TRBJ1-2
CDR3 DNA: TGTGCCAGCTCACCCGGACAGGGTCGGGAATATGGCTACACCTTC
CDR3 protein: CASSPGQGREYGYTF

D gene: NA
clone size: NA
V gene: TRBV19
J gene: TRBJ2-5
CDR3 DNA: TGCCGACCGGCCCCGAACAGGGCCCTCCAAGAGACCCAGTACTTC
CDR3 protein: CRPAPNRALQETQYF